The 10 T cell receptor beta chains in this list originate from one sample, sequenced in a study of Ad26.COV2.S vaccination and SARS-CoV-2 variants. Produced via immunoSEQ multiplex PCR; TCRdb's table is partial and in-frame only. This repertoire shows 300,000 to 350,000 clones, roughly 86% found once; its top ten account for 1.9%. Documented treatment: some 20 received Ad26.COV2.S at low or high dose, single or two shots; about 5 received placebo; per-sample allocation not given. Specimens were obtained on day 63 following the first vaccine or placebo injection. The specimen was peripheral blood, collected in a trial of Ad26.COV2.S vaccine versus placebo. The receptors shown here come from a person aged 18-65 years who received the Ad26.COV2.S COVID-19 vaccine or a placebo.

The rearrangement links TRBV2 to TRBJ2-1; TRBD1 might be the D (6 bases). Trimming shortened V by 6 bases and J by 1 base, and 7 bases separated the two germline ends. Germline CDR1 reads SNHLY; CDR2 reads FYNNEI. There are 13 residues in the CDR3. The CDR3 spells CASRQGSYNEQFF. CDR3 in DNA: TGTGCCAGCAGACAGGGTTCCTACAATGAGCAGTTCTTC. The full variable domain, rest sourced from reference TRBV2 and TRBJ2-1, is EPEVTQTPSHQVTQMGQEVILRCVPISNHLYFYWYRQILGQKVEFLVSFYNNEISEKSEIFDDQFSVERPDGSNFTLKIRSTKLEDSAMYFCASRQGSYNEQFFGPGTRLTVL.

The chain recombines TRBV10-3 with TRBJ2-7; 11 bases map to TRBD1. The V gene's germline CDR1 is ENHRY and CDR2 SYGVKD. The CDR3 sequence is 15 residues long. V lost 5 bases and J lost 1; bases outside the gene matches: 4. The CDR3 spells CAISHGQGASYEQYF. The CDR3 nucleotides are TGTGCCATCAGTCACGGACAGGGGGCGTCCTACGAGCAGTACTTC.

The chain uses TRBV5-1 and TRBJ1-2; D may be TRBD1 (6 bases). V lost 0 bases, J lost 4 bases, and 19 bases lay in between. CDR1 is SGHRS and CDR2 is YFSETQ in the germline V gene. The CDR3 is made up of 17 amino acids. The chain's CDR3 is CASSLVGTGHSGYGYTF. CDR3 sequence (DNA): TGCGCCAGCAGCTTGGTCGGTACAGGGCATTCGGGCTATGGCTACACCTTC.

The chain uses TRBV5-1 and TRBJ2-1, with 9 bases matching TRBD2. Germline V CDR1 and CDR2: SGHRS, YFSETQ. V lost 1 base to trimming and J lost 9 bases; unmatched junction nucleotides: 11. This CDR3 is 16 amino acids long. The chain's CDR3 is CASSLNPAGGLSEQFF. The DNA of the CDR3 is TGCGCCAGCAGCTTGAATCCTGCGGGGGGGCTTTCTGAGCAGTTCTTC.

The V and J genes are TRBV7-8 and TRBJ1-5; 8 bases are a match to TRBD1. The V and J ends lost 5 bases and 4 bases, in that order; junction bases with no gene match: 7. The germline gives CDR1 SGHVS, CDR2 FQNEAQ. The CDR3 has 15 residues. Here the CDR3 reads CASSVGTGGNQPQHF. CDR3 coding DNA: TGTGCCAGCAGCGTTGGTACAGGGGGAAATCAGCCCCAGCATTTT. Full variable domain (remainder filled in from reference TRBV7-8 and TRBJ1-5): GAGVSQSPRYKVAKRGQDVALRCDPISGHVSLFWYQQALGQGPEFLTYFQNEAQLDKSGLPSDRFFAERPEGSVSTLKIQRTQQEDSAVYLCASSVGTGGNQPQHFGDGTRLSIL.

The chain carries TRBV3-1 (or the pseudogene TRBV3-2) and TRBJ1-5; D not resolved. This CDR3 contains 14 residues. Trimming removed 1 base at V and 7 bases at J, with 11 bases between. Looked up from germline, CDR1 is LGHDT and CDR2 is YNNKEL (reference sequence). The DNA of the CDR3 is TGTGCCAGCAGCCAAGGTTTCGGGTCCCAGCCCCAGCATTTT. Translation gives CASSQGFGSQPQHF.

This chain joins TRBV4-2 and TRBJ2-1, with TRBD1 matching 7 bases. This CDR3 has 18 amino acids. With V trimmed by 4 bases and J by 5 bases, 17 bases remained unmatched. Germline V gene data show CDR1 as LGHNA and CDR2 as YNFKEQ. The CDR3 bases are TGTGCCAGCAGCCCAGGGGCCTTAGGGGGCCTAAAGAACAATGAGCAGTTCTTC. The encoded protein is CASSPGALGGLKNNEQFF.

V and J are TRBV4-3 and TRBJ1-1; D not certain. Trimming took off 0 bases at V and 0 bases at J, with 17 bases between the two ends. CDR3 length: 18 residues. CDR1 LGHNA and CDR2 YSLEER come from the germline V gene. The CDR3 nucleotides are TGCGCCAGCAGCCAAGAAGGTGGTGGAGGAGGGTTGAACACTGAAGCTTTCTTT. It is translated as CASSQEGGGGGLNTEAFF.

This chain's CDR3 is CASSPLGRTNEKLFF. DNA for the CDR3: TGTGCCAGCAGCCCCTTAGGGAGGACTAATGAAAAACTGTTTTTT. The genes are TRBV2 and TRBJ1-4; D remains unclear. The V and J ends lost 6 bases and 2 bases respectively, with 13 bases between them. The CDR3 runs 15 residues. The germline V gene has CDR1 SNHLY and CDR2 FYNNEI.

The gene calls are TRBV25-1 and TRBJ2-5; no clear D. Germline V gives CDR1 MGHDK, CDR2 SYGVNS. The V gene lost 1 base and the J gene lost 0 bases, with 15 bases spanning the gap. The CDR3 is 17 amino acids. The CDR3 loop reads CASSESTRQGYQETQYF. CDR3 DNA: TGTGCCAGCAGTGAATCTACAAGACAAGGGTACCAAGAGACCCAGTACTTC.